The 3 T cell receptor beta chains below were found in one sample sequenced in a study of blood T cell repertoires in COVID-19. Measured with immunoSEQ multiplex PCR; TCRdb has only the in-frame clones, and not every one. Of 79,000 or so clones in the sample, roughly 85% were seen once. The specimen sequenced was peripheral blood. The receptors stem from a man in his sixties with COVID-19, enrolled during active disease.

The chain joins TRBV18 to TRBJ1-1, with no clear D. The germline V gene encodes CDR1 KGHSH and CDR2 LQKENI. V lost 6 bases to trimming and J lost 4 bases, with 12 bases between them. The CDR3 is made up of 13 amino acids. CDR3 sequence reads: CASSGLASTEAFF. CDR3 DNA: TGTGCCAGCTCTGGCCTGGCAAGCACTGAAGCTTTCTTT.

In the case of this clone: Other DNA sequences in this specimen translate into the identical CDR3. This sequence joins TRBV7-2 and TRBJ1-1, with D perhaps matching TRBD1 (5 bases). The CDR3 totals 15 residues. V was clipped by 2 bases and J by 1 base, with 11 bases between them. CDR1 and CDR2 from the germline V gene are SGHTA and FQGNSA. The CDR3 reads CASSLSTVQNTEAFF. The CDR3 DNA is TGTGCCAGCAGCTTATCGACAGTGCAGAACACTGAAGCTTTCTTT.

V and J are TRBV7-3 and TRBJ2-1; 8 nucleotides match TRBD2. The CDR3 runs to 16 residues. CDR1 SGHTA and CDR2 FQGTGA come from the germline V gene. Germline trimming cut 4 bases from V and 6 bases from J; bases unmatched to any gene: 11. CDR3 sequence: CASSSAPGGAANEQFF. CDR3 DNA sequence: TGTGCCAGCAGCTCCGCTCCCGGGGGGGCCGCCAATGAGCAGTTCTTC.